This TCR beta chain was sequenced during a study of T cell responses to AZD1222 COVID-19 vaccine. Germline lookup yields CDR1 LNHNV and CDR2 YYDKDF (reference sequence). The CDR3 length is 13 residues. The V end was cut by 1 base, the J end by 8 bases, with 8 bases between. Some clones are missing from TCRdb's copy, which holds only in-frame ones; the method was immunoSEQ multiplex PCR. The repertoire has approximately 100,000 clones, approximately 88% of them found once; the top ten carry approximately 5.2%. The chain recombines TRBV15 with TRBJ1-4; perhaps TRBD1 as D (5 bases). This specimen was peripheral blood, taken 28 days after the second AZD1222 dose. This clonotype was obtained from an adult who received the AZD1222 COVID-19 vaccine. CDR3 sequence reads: CATSRGQGEKLFF. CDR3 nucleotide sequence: TGTGCCACCAGCAGAGGTCAGGGCGAAAAACTGTTTTTT.